This T cell receptor (beta chain) is drawn from a study of STAT3 mutations in large granular lymphocyte leukemia. Study-wide context: Immunosuppressive therapy was given to more than half of T-LGLL patients. The study's findings and limits: Persisting codominant clonotypes may have hidden a small pathogenic clone. At least one immunodominant TCR beta clonotype appeared in every T-cell large granular lymphocyte leukemia patient.

The repertoire was sequenced with immunoSEQ multiplex PCR; TCRdb's copy has only in-frame clones and lacks some. Among tens of thousands of clones listed, approximately 83% were seen once. CDR3 length: 14 amino acids. Germline V gene sequence: CDR1 LGHNA, CDR2 YSLEER. This clone was counted between two and nine times. Its specificity is unknown. A read error may produce the germline difference seen at one junction end. The chain links TRBV4-3 to TRBJ1-5, with 7 nucleotides matching TRBD1. The clonotype was recovered from a man between 60 and 75 years old with T-cell large granular lymphocyte leukemia. Some clones in this sample may be carry-over from other donors' samples. The sample was peripheral blood mononuclear cells. The CDR3 loop reads CASSQDYRDSTKYF. CDR3 in DNA: TGCGCCAGCAGCCAAGACTACCGGGACAGCACGAAGTATTTT.